These 10 T cell receptor beta chains originate from one sample sequenced in a study of molecular identifiers for immune sequencing clone quantification. MiXCR, applied by TCRdb to the PCR reads, yields one record per CDR3 protein. The table has about 510,000 distinct CDR3 sequences, 25% seen once; the top ten hold under 0.85%. The source material was naive CD8+ T cells from blood, with Jurkat cell RNA spiked in. Subset meaning: FACS-sorted CD8+CD4-CCR7+CD45RA+ naive T cells. Receptor source: a human donor in good health. Some libraries in this study had Jurkat cell RNA spiked in.

A remark on this clonotype: The junction does not match germline at one end; this may be a read error. The CDR3 here is CASSLGAPGGAYGHTF. The DNA for the CDR3 is TGTGCCAGCAGTTTAGGGGCTCCCGGGGGCGCGTATGGCCACACCTTC. The rearrangement joins TRBV27 to TRBJ1-2; a weak D match, TRBD1 (6 bases). The CDR3 runs to 16 residues. Germline-derived CDR1 and CDR2 are MNHEY and SMNVEV (reference sequence).

This chain links TRBV9 with TRBJ2-3; D gene ambiguous. The V gene's germline CDR1 is SGDLS and CDR2 YYNGEE. This CDR3 has 16 residues. Trimming left V 0 bases short and J 2 bases short, with 13 bases between. CDR3 in amino acids: CASSVDVLGDTDTQYF. The CDR3 DNA follows: TGTGCCAGCAGCGTAGATGTCTTGGGCGACACAGATACGCAGTATTTT.

In the case of this clonotype: Just one base apart from a much larger clone, this may be a read error. The chain combines TRBV4-1 with TRBJ1-1; no firm D call. The germline V gene has CDR1 MGHRA and CDR2 YSYEKL. The CDR3 covers 15 residues. V shed 0 bases and J shed 4 bases, with 12 bases lying between them. The CDR3 region is CASSQDPGPTTEAFF. CDR3 DNA sequence: TGCGCCAGCAGCCAAGATCCGGGTCCAACCACTGAAGCTTTCTTT.

The chain uses TRBV12-3 or TRBV12-4 and TRBJ2-3; 7 positions agree with TRBD2. V was clipped by 4 bases and J by 0 bases; unmatched bases: 10. The CDR3 is 17 residues long. The CDR3 nucleotides read TGTGCCAGCAGTTGGAACGGACTAGTGACTAGCACAGATACGCAGTATTTT. This codes for CASSWNGLVTSTDTQYF.

The V and J genes are TRBV12-3 or TRBV12-4 and TRBJ2-5, with a tentative D call TRBD1 (6 bases). This CDR3 has 15 residues. V was clipped by 3 bases and J by 0 bases, with 11 bases between them. In DNA, the CDR3 is TGTGCCAGCAGTTTGATGGGGGCGAACCAAGAGACCCAGTACTTC. Protein product: CASSLMGANQETQYF.

On this clonotype itself: Germline and junction disagree at one end, which may indicate a read error. The chain couples TRBV5-3 to TRBJ2-1; the D gene is possibly TRBD2 (5 bases). Being an ORF, TRBV5-3 has a function that is uncertain. The CDR3 is 13 residues long. CDR3 sequence: CARTPGVGNAQFF. The DNA of the CDR3 is TGTGCCAGAACACCCGGGGTGGGTAATGCGCAGTTCTTC.

V is TRBV4-2 and J is TRBJ1-1, with D possibly matching TRBD1 (6 bases). The CDR3 is 14 amino acids. V lost 2 bases and J lost 5, with 12 bases in between. CDR1 is LGHNA and CDR2 is YNFKEQ in the germline V gene. The CDR3 loop reads CASSQQGRKTEAFF. Written as DNA, the CDR3 is TGTGCCAGCAGCCAACAGGGGAGGAAAACTGAAGCTTTCTTT.

The table lists this clonotype with a few counts. The V call is TRBV30, the J call TRBJ2-1; D is ambiguous. This CDR3 spans 11 amino acids. Germline V gene data show CDR1 as GTSNPN and CDR2 as SVGIG (reference sequence). The V end was cut by 3 bases, the J end by 7 bases, with 7 bases between. The CDR3 here is CAWRPTNEQFF. The CDR3 DNA is TGTGCCTGGAGACCTACGAATGAGCAGTTCTTC.

About this clonotype: A much larger clone is a single base away; this may be a read error. The chain links TRBV12-3 or TRBV12-4 to TRBJ2-7; D not resolved. The length of the CDR3 is 13 residues. The CDR3 DNA follows: TGTGCCAGCAGTTTTCAGGCCTCCTGCGAGCAGTACTTC. This encodes CASSFQASCEQYF.

This clonotype has just a few counts. The CDR3 coding sequence is TGCGCCAGCAGCCAAGATGCGACGGGGAGCTCCTACGAGCAGTACTTC. It is translated as CASSQDATGSSYEQYF. The genes are TRBV4-3 and TRBJ2-7; TRBD2 is a possible D gene (5 bases). Germline V CDR1 and CDR2: LGHNA, YSLEER. V gave up 0 bases and J gave up 0 bases, with 12 bases separating them. This CDR3 comprises 16 residues.